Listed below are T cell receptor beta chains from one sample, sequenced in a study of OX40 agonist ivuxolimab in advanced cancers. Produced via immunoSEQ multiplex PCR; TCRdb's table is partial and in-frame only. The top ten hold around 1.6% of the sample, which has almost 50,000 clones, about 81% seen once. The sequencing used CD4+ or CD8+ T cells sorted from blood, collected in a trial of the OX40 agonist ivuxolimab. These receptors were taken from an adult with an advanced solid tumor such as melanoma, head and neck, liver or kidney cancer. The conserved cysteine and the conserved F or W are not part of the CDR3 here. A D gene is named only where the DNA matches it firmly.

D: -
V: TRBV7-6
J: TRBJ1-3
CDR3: ASSLGFGNTIY

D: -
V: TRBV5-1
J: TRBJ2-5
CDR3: ASSLGQGMETQY

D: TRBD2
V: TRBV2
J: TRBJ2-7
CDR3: ASMTSGLTYEQY

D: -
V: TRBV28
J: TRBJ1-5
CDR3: ASSLNGDNNQPQH

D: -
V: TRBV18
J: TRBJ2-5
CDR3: ASSRRGQSQETQY

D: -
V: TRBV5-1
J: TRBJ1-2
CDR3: ASRPQPAGYGYT

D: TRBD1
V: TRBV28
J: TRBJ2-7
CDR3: ASRAPGTDYEQY

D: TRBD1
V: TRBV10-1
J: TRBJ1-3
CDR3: ANTGGFCSGNTIY

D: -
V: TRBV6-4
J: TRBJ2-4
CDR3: ASSDSRRRGTKNIQY

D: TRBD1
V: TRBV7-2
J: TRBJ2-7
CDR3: ASSPGTEYEQY

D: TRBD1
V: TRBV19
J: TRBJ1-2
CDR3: ASKRDRGDYGYT

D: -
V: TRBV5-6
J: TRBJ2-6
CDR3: ASSHRAGANVLT

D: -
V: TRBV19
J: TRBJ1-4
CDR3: ASSISSGGEKLF

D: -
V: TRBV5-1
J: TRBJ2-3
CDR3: ASRIADRTDTQY

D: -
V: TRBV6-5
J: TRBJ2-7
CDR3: ASSYSREIGNEQY

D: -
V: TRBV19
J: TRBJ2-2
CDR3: ASSNLLGTGELF

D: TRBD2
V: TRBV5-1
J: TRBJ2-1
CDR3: ASMPGTSVNEQF

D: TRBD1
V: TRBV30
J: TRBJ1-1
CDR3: AWGVGQKVTEAF

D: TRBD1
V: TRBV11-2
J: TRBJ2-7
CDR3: ASSFRTGGYEQY

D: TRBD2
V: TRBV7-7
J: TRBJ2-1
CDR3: ASSLGLAGVREQF

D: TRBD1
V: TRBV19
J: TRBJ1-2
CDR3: ASTPQGPLNYGYT

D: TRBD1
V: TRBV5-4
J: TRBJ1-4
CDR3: ASSGGTATNEKLF

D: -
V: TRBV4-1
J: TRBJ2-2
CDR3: ASSQGVGANTGELF

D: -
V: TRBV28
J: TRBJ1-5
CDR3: ASSFGYQPQH

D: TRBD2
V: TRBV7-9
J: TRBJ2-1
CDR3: ASSIFSGDSYNEQF

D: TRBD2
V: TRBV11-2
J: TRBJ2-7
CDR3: ASSLGTSGRAEQY

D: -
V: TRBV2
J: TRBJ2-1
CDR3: ASSDYTDNEQF

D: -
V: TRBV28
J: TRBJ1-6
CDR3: ASMVGPNNSPLH

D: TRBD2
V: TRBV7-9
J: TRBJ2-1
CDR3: ASSSYKGSGRIEF

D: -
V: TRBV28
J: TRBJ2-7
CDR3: ASSHQGGGRY

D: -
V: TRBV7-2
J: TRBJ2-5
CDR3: ASSLISAAAVYEQY

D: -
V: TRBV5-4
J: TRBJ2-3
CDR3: ASSLGPGTTDTQY

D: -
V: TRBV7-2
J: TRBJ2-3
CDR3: ASSIGDTQY

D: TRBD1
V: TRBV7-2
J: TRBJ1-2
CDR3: ASSLITTGMDGYT

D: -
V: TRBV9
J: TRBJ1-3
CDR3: ASSVRAGTAASGNTIY

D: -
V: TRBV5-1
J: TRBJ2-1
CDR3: ASSLVGGHYNEQF

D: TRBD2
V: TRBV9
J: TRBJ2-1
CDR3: ASSVGTSGSPRSYNEQF

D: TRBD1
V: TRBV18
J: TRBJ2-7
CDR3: ASSPTGGPRYEQY

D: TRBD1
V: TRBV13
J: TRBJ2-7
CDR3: ASSQYRDRGLYEQY

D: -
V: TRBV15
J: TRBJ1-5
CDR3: ATSISGGNQPQH

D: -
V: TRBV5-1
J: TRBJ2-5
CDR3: ASSAPDADMETQY

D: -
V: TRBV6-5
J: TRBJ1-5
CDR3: ASSPLAYSNQPQH

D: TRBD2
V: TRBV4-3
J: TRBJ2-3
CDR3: ASSPSPGLAGPDTQY

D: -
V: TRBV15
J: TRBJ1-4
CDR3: ATSRGRTEEKLF

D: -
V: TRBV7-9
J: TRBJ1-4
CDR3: ASSPGRQTGATNEKLF

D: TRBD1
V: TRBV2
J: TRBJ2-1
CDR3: ASTTGFNEQF

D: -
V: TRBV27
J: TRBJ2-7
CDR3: ASSFSIANEQY

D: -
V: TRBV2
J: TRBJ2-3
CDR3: AGRTDTDTQY

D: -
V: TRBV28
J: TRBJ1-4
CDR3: ATGQTINEKLF

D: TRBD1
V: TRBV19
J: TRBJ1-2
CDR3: ASGDRDSYGYT

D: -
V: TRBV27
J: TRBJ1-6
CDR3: ASSSFSGNSPLH

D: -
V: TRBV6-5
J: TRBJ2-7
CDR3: ASSPRRDFSYEQY

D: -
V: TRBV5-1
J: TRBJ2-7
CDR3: ASSGHSGEHGYEQY

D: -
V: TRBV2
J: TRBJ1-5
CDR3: ASSDRLAGADEPQH

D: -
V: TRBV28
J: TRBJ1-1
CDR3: ASENGGYTEAF

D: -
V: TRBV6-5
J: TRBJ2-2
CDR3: ACMRGYGAGELF

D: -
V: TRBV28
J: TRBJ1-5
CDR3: ASSLGGVRQPQH